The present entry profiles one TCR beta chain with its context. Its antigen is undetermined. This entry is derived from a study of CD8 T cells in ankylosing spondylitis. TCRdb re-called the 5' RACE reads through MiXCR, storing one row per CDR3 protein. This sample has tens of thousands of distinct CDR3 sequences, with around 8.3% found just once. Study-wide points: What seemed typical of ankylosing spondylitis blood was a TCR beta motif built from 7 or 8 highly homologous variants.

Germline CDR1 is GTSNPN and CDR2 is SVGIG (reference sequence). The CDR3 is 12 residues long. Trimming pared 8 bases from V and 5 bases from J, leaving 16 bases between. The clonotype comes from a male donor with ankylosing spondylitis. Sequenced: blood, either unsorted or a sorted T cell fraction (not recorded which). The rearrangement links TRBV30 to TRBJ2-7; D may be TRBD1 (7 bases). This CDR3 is CAGLRGVHEQYF. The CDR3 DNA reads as TGTGCCGGACTCAGGGGGGTCCACGAGCAGTACTTC.